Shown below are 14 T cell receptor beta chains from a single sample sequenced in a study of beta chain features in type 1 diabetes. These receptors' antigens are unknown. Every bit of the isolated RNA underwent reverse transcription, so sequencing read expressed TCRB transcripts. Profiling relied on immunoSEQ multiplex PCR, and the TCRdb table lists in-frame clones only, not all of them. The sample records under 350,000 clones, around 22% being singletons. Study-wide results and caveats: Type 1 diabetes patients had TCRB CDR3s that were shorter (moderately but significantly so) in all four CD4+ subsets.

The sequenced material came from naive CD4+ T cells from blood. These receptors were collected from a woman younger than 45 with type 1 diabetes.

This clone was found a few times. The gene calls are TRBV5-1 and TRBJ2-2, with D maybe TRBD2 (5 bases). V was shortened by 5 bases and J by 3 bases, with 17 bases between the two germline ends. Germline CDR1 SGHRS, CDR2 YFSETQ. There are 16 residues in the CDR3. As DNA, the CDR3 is TGCGCCAGCAGTCCTCCGGAGGATGGGGACACCGGGGAGCTGTTTTTT. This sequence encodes CASSPPEDGDTGELFF. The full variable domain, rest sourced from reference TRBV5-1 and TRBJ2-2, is KAGVTQTPRYLIKTRGQQVTLSCSPISGHRSVSWYQQTPGQGLQFLFEYFSETQRNKGNFPGRFSGRQFSNSRSEMNVSTLELGDSALYLCASSPPEDGDTGELFFGEGSRLTVL.

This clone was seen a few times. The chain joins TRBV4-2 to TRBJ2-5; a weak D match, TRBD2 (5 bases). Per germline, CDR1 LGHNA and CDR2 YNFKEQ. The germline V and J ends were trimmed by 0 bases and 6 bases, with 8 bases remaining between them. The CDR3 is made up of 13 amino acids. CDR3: CASSQDREQTQYF. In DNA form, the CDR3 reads TGTGCCAGCAGCCAAGATAGGGAGCAGACCCAGTACTTC.

The CDR3 here is CASSYRGRQNTEAFF. CDR3 bases: TGTGCCAGCAGTTACAGGGGGAGGCAGAACACTGAAGCTTTCTTT. The chain is built from TRBV27 and TRBJ1-1; 8 bases are a match to TRBD1. V lost 4 bases and J lost 1; bases outside the gene matches: 5. This CDR3 region has 15 residues. Per germline, CDR1 MNHEY and CDR2 SMNVEV (reference sequence).

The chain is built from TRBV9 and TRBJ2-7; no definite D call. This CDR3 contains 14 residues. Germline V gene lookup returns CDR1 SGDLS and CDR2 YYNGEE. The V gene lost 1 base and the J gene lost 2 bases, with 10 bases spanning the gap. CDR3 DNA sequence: TGTGCCAGCAGCGTATCCGAGGATGCCTACGAGCAGTACTTC. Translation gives CASSVSEDAYEQYF.

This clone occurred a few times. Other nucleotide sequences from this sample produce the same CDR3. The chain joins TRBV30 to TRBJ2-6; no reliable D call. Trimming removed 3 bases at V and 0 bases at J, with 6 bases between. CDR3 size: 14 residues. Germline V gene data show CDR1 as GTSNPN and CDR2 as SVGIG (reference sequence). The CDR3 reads CAWSVSSGANVLTF. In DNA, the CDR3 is TGTGCCTGGAGCGTCAGCTCTGGGGCCAACGTCCTGACTTTC.

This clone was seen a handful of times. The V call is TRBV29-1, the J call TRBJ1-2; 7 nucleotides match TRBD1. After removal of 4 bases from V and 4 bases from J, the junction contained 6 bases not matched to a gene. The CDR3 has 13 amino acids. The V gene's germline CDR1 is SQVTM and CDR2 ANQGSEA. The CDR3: CSVVTDRPYGYTF. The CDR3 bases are TGCAGCGTTGTAACGGACAGGCCCTATGGCTACACCTTC.

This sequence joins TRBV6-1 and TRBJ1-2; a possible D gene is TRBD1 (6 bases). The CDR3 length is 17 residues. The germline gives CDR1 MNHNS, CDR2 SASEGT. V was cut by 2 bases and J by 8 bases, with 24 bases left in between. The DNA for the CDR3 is TGTGCCAGCAGTGAAATGACAGGATTGGGGTTAAGGGGAGGCTACACCTTC. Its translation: CASSEMTGLGLRGGYTF.

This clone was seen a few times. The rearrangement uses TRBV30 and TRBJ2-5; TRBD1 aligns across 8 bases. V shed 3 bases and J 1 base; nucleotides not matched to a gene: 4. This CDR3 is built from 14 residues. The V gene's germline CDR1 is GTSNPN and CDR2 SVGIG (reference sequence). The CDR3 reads CAWRRTGSQETQYF. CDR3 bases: TGTGCCTGGAGGAGGACAGGGTCCCAAGAGACCCAGTACTTC.

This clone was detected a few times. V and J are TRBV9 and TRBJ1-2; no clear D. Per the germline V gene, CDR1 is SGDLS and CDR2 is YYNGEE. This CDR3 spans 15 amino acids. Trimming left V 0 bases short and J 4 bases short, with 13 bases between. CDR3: CASSVDPLQVYGYTF. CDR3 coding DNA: TGTGCCAGCAGCGTAGATCCCCTTCAGGTCTATGGCTACACCTTC.

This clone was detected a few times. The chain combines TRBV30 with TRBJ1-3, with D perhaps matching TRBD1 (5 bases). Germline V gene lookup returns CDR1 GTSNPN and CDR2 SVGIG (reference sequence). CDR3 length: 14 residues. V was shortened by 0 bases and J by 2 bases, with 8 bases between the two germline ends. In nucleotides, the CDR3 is TGTGCCTGGAGTGTTCAGGGAACTGGAAACACCATATATTTT. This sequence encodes CAWSVQGTGNTIYF.

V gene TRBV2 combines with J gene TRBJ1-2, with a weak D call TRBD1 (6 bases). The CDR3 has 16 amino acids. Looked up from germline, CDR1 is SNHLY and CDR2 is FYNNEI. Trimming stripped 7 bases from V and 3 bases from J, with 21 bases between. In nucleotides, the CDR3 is TGTGCCAGCACCGTGGGGGCAGCGGGATATGACTATGGCTACACCTTC. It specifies CASTVGAAGYDYGYTF.

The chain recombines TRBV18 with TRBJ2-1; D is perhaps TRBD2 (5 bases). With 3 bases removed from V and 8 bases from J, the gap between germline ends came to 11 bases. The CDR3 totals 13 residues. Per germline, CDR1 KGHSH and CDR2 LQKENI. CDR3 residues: CASSPGEGYEQFF. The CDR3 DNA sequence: TGTGCCAGCTCACCCGGGGAAGGGTATGAGCAGTTCTTC.

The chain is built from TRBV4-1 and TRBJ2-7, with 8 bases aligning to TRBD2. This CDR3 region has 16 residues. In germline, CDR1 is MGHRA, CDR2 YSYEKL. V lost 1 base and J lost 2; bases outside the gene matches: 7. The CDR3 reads CASSQVFLAGTYEQYF. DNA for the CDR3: TGCGCCAGCAGCCAAGTATTCCTAGCGGGTACCTACGAGCAGTACTTC.

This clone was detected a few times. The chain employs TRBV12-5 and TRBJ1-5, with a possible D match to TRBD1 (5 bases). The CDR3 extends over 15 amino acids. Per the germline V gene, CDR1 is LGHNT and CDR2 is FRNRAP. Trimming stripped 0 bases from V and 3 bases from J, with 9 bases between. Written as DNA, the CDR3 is TGTGCTAGTGGTTTGGTATCAGGGTACAATCAGCCCCAGCATTTT. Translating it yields CASGLVSGYNQPQHF. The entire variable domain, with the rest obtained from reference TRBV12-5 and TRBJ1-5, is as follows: DARVTQTPRHKVTEMGQEVTMRCQPILGHNTVFWYRQTMMQGLELLAYFRNRAPLDDSGMPKDRFSAEMPDATLATLKIQPSEPRDSAVYFCASGLVSGYNQPQHFGDGTRLSIL.